This T cell receptor beta chain was found in a study of cytomegalovirus exposure and HLA in healthy donors. The study, taken as a whole, reports: Relative to the roughly 700-donor mean, N-insertions were reportedly fewer in an Asian-associated ancestry cluster in a later analysis. The authors later found HLA-associated TCR beta chains more clonally expanded than equally common others.

A remark on this clone: The antigen is not known.

The PCR used 60 Vbeta and 13 Jbeta primers. Generated by immunoSEQ multiplex PCR, the TCRdb table keeps only in-frame clones and is missing some. This sample carries around 130,000 clones, 74% of them seen once, and the ten largest clones take 5.8%. The CDR3 totals 13 residues. Germline V gene data show CDR1 as SNHLY and CDR2 as FYNNEI. V trimming: 6 bases; J trimming: 5 bases; junction bases outside the gene matches: 5. The sample was PBMCs. The chain couples TRBV2 to TRBJ2-5; TRBD2 matches at 8 bases. The receptor was isolated from a woman between 45 and 60 years old in good health and CMV-seropositive. The CDR3 reads CASSGGVWETQYF. In nucleotides, the CDR3 is TGTGCCAGCAGCGGGGGGGTGTGGGAGACCCAGTACTTC.